This is a list of T cell receptor beta chains from one sample in a study of blood T cell repertoires in COVID-19. Profiling relied on immunoSEQ multiplex PCR, and the TCRdb table lists in-frame clones only, not all of them. The sample carries around 150,000 clones, 84% recorded once. Sequencing used peripheral blood. The receptors stem from a man aged 25-45 years with COVID-19, enrolled during active disease. The CDR3 runs from the conserved cysteine through the conserved F or W. A D gene is named only where the DNA matches it firmly. Clone size, where shown, is once, few, many, or a class for clones that have expanded.

TRBJ1-2 | 13 | NA | TRBV6-5 | NA | CASSDKGIYGYTF | TGTGCCAGCAGCGACAAGGGGATCTATGGCTACACCTTC
TRBJ2-3 | 15 | NA | TRBV15 | TRBD1 | CATSRQGAGTDTQYF | TGTGCCACCAGCAGACAGGGGGCGGGCACAGATACGCAGTATTTT
TRBJ1-1 | 11 | once | TRBV6-2/TRBV6-3 | TRBD1 | CASSPGTGAFF | TGTGCCAGCAGTCCCGGGACAGGGGCTTTCTTT
TRBJ2-3 | 14 | NA | TRBV18 | NA | CASSPSGARDTQYF | TGTGCCAGCTCACCAAGCGGAGCCCGGGATACGCAGTATTTT
TRBJ2-1 | 12 | NA | TRBV28 | NA | CASSLGRNEQFF | TGTGCCAGCAGTTTAGGGAGAAATGAGCAGTTCTTC
TRBJ2-3 | 16 | NA | TRBV7-2 | NA | CASSLDFRFSTDTQYF | TGTGCCAGCAGCTTAGATTTCCGTTTCAGCACAGATACGCAGTATTTT
TRBJ2-2 | 15 | few | TRBV24-1 | TRBD1 | CATRERDSSTGELFF | TGTGCCACCAGGGAGAGGGACAGTTCCACCGGGGAGCTGTTTTTT
TRBJ2-1 | 15 | NA | TRBV5-4 | TRBD1 | CASSLDRGEYNEQFF | TGTGCCAGCAGCTTGGACAGGGGAGAATACAATGAGCAGTTCTTC
TRBJ1-2 | 13 | NA | TRBV5-1 | NA | CASSFEGDYGYTF | TGCGCCAGCAGCTTTGAAGGAGACTATGGCTACACCTTC
TRBJ1-3 | 15 | once | TRBV11-2 | TRBD1 | CASSRTGDSGNTIYF | TGTGCCAGCAGCCGGACAGGAGACTCTGGAAACACCATATATTTT
TRBJ1-3 | 16 | NA | TRBV28 | TRBD1 | CASSERTGPVGNTIYF | TGTGCCAGCAGTGAGCGGACAGGGCCTGTTGGAAACACCATATATTTT
TRBJ2-7 | 14 | once | TRBV11-2 | NA | CASSPQRASYEQYF | TGTGCCAGCAGCCCGCAGAGGGCCTCCTACGAGCAGTACTTC
TRBJ2-1 | 15 | NA | TRBV9 | TRBD2 | CASSLRTSGRGEQFF | TGTGCCAGCAGCCTAAGGACTAGCGGGAGAGGGGAGCAGTTCTTC
TRBJ1-5 | 13 | NA | TRBV2 | NA | CASSVEGNQPQHF | TGTGCCAGCAGTGTGGAGGGAAATCAGCCCCAGCATTTT
TRBJ1-2 | 17 | NA | TRBV19 | TRBD1 | CASSPFRGRGRKDGYTF | TGTGCCAGTAGTCCGTTCCGCGGCAGGGGGCGAAAGGATGGCTACACCTTC
TRBJ2-2 | 17 | NA | TRBV27 | TRBD2 | CASSPYRTSGNTGELFF | TGTGCCAGCAGTCCATATCGGACTAGCGGGAACACCGGGGAGCTGTTTTTT
TRBJ2-7 | 14 | NA | TRBV11-2 | TRBD1 | CASSPEGQGGEQYF | TGTGCCAGCAGCCCCGAGGGACAGGGGGGCGAGCAGTACTTC
TRBJ2-1 | 19 | NA | TRBV4-2 | TRBD2 | CASSLRGSLTSGIYNEQFF | TGTGCCAGCAGCCTAAGGGGCTCACTAACTAGCGGGATTTACAATGAGCAGTTCTTC
TRBJ1-1 | 15 | NA | TRBV19 | NA | CATLGGRGYNTEAFF | TGTGCCACCCTAGGAGGGAGAGGCTATAACACTGAAGCTTTCTTT
TRBJ2-3 | 17 | NA | TRBV11-2 | NA | CASSPLPRRRSTDTQYF | TGTGCCAGCAGCCCCCTCCCTCGGCGGCGGAGCACAGATACGCAGTATTTT
TRBJ2-1 | 15 | NA | TRBV2 | NA | CASRAGSGIYNEQFF | TGTGCCAGCAGGGCGGGTAGCGGAATCTACAATGAGCAGTTCTTC
TRBJ1-6 | 18 | NA | TRBV9 | TRBD1 | CASSVGGPGTANNSPLHF | TGTGCCAGCAGCGTAGGTGGCCCGGGGACAGCCAATAATTCACCCCTCCACTTT
TRBJ1-2 | 15 | NA | TRBV11-2 | NA | CASSPTRDSNYGYTF | TGTGCCAGCAGCCCCACCCGAGACTCTAACTATGGCTACACCTTC
TRBJ2-3 | 17 | NA | TRBV4-2 | TRBD2 | CASSPGLAGEKGDTQYF | TGTGCCAGCAGCCCGGGACTAGCGGGAGAAAAAGGAGATACGCAGTATTTT
TRBJ2-3 | 14 | once | TRBV6-5 | NA | CASTVTGITDTQYF | TGTGCCAGCACGGTCACGGGGATCACAGATACGCAGTATTTT
TRBJ1-1 | 13 | few | TRBV5-4 | NA | CASSFRPNTEAFF | TGTGCCAGCAGCTTTCGTCCGAACACTGAAGCTTTCTTT
TRBJ1-2 | 13 | NA | TRBV6-5 | NA | CASSLEANYGYTF | TGTGCCAGCAGCCTGGAGGCTAACTATGGCTACACCTTC
TRBJ2-7 | 13 | NA | TRBV25-1 | NA | CASTSAGPYEQYF | TGTGCCAGCACTTCAGCGGGCCCCTACGAGCAGTACTTC
TRBJ1-5 | 17 | NA | TRBV25-1 | TRBD1 | CASRYLDRGGVGQPQHF | TGTGCCAGCAGGTACCTCGACAGGGGGGGCGTAGGTCAGCCCCAGCATTTT
TRBJ1-5 | 15 | NA | TRBV7-2 | NA | CASSLFDSGNQPQHF | TGTGCCAGCAGCTTATTCGATAGTGGCAATCAGCCCCAGCATTTT
TRBJ1-2 | 16 | few | TRBV28 | TRBD1 | CASSLLGEGTGEGYTF | TGTGCCAGCAGTTTATTAGGCGAGGGGACAGGGGAAGGCTACACCTTC
TRBJ2-6 | 15 | NA | TRBV6-5 | NA | CASSSGVGGANVLTF | TGTGCCAGCAGTTCAGGGGTGGGTGGGGCCAACGTCCTGACTTTC